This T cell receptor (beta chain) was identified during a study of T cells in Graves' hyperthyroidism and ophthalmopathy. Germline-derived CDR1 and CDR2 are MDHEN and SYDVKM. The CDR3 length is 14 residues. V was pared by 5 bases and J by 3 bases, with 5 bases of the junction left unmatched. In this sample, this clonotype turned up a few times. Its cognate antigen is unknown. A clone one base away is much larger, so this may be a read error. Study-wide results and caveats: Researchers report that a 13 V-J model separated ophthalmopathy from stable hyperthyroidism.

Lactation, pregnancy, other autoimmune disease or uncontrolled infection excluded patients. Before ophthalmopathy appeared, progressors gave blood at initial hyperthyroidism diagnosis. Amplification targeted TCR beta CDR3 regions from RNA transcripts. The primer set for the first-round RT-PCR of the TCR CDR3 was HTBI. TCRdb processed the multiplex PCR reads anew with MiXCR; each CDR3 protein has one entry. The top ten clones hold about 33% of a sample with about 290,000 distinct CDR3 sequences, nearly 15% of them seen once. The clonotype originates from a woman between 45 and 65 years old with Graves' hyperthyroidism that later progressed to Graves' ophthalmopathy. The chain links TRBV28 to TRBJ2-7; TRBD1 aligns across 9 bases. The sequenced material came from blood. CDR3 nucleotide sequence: TGTGCCAGCAGTAACTGGGACAGGGTCTACGAGCAGTACTTC. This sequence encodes CASSNWDRVYEQYF.